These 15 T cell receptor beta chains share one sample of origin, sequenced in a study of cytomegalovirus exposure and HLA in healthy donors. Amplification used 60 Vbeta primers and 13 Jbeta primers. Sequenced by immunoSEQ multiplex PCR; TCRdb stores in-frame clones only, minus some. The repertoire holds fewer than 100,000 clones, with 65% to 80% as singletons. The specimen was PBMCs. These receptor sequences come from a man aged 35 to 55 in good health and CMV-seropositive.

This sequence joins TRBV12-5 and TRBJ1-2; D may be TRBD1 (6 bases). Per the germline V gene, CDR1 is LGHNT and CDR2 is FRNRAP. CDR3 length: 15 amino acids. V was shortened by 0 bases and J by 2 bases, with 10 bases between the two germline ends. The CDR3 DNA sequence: TGTGCTAGTGGTTTGGTAAACAGGGCGAACTATGGCTACACCTTC. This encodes CASGLVNRANYGYTF.

The CDR3 loop is CASSPGQGPGTEAFF. CDR3 coding DNA: TGTGCCAGCTCACCTGGACAGGGTCCCGGCACTGAAGCTTTCTTT. V is TRBV18 and J is TRBJ1-1, with TRBD1 identical over 8 bases. CDR3 length: 15 amino acids. Unmatched junction bases numbered 7, after V lost 3 bases and J lost 4 bases. In germline, CDR1 is KGHSH, CDR2 LQKENI.

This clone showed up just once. The CDR3 region is CASRGGETEAFF. The CDR3 DNA sequence: TGTGCCAGCAGGGGGGGGGAGACTGAAGCTTTCTTT. V usage is TRBV2 and J usage is TRBJ1-1; D is possibly TRBD1 (5 bases). The V gene lost 6 bases and the J gene lost 5 bases, with 10 bases spanning the gap. CDR1 is SNHLY, CDR2 FYNNEI, per germline. CDR3 size: 12 residues. Looking up the rest from reference TRBV2 and TRBJ1-1 gives the full variable domain: EPEVTQTPSHQVTQMGQEVILRCVPISNHLYFYWYRQILGQKVEFLVSFYNNEISEKSEIFDDQFSVERPDGSNFTLKIRSTKLEDSAMYFCASRGGETEAFFGQGTRLTVV.

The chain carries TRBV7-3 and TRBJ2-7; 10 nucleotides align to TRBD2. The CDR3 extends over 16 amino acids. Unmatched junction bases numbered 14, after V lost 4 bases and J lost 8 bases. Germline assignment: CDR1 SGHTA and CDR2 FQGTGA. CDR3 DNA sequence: TGTGCCAGCAGCTCGCTTAGCGGGGGGCCCCCCTGGAAGCAGTACTTC. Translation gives CASSSLSGGPPWKQYF.

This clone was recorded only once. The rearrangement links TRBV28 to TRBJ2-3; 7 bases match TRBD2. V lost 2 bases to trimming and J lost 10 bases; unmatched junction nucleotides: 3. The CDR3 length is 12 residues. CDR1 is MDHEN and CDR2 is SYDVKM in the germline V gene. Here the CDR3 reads CASSLAGVAQYF. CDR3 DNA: TGTGCCAGCAGTTTAGCGGGAGTGGCGCAGTATTTT.

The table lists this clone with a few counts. This CDR3 reads CASRLGAGGTEKLFF. The DNA for the CDR3 is TGTGCCAGCAGGCTTGGCGCAGGGGGCACTGAAAAACTGTTTTTT. The chain has TRBV6-1 and TRBJ1-4; 8 nucleotides agree with TRBD1. The CDR3 consists of 15 residues. Germline loops: CDR1 MNHNS, CDR2 SASEGT. V shed 6 bases, J shed 7 bases, and the junction held 10 bases outside the gene matches.

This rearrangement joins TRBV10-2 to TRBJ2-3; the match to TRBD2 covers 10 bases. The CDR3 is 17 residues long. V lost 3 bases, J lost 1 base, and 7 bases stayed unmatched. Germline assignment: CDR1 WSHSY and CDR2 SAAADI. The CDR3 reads CASSDPGLAERTDTQYF. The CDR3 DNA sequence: TGCGCCAGCAGTGACCCTGGACTAGCGGAGCGCACAGATACGCAGTATTTT.

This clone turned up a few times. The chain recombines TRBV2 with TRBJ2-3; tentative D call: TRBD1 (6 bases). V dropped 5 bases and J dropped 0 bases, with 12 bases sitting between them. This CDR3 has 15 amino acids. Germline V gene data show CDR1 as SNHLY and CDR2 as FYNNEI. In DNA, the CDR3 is TGTGCCAGCAGTACACAGGGTGTAAGCACAGATACGCAGTATTTT. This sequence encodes CASSTQGVSTDTQYF.

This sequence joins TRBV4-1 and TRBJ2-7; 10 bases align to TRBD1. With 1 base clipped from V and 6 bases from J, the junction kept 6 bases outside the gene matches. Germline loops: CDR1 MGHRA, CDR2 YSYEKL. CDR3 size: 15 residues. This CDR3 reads CASSQGTGGASEQYF. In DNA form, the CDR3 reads TGCGCCAGCAGCCAAGGGACAGGGGGGGCTTCCGAGCAGTACTTC.

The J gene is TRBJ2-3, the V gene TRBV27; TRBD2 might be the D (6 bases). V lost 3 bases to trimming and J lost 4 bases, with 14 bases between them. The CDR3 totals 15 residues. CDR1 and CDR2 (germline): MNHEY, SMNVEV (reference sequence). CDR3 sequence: CASSFNGPGADTQYF. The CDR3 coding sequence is TGTGCCAGCAGTTTCAACGGGCCGGGGGCAGATACGCAGTATTTT.

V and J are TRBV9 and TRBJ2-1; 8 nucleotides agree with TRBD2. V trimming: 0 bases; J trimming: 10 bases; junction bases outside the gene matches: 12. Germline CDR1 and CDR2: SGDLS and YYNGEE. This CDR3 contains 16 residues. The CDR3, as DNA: TGTGCCAGCAGCGTAGAAGCCCCGGGCCGGGGGGGGGAGCAGTTCTTC. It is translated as CASSVEAPGRGGEQFF.

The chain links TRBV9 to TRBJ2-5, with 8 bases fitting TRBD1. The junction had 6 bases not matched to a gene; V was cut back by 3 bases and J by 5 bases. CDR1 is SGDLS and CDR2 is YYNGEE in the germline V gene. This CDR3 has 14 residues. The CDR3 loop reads CASSAGQAGETQYF. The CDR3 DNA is TGTGCCAGCAGCGCGGGACAGGCAGGGGAGACCCAGTACTTC.

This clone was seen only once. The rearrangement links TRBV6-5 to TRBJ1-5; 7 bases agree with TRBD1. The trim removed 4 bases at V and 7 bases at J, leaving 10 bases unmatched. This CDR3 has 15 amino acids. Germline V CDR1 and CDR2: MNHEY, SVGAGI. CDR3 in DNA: TGTGCCAGCAGTTCCAACAGGGGTCAGGGCCAGCCCCAGCATTTT. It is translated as CASSSNRGQGQPQHF.

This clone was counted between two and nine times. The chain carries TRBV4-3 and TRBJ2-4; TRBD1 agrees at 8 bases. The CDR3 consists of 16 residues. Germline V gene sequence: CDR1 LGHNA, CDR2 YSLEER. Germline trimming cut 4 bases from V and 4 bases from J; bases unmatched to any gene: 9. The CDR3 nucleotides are TGCGCCAGCAGCCCACATTTTAGGACAGGGAAAAACATTCAGTACTTC. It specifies CASSPHFRTGKNIQYF.

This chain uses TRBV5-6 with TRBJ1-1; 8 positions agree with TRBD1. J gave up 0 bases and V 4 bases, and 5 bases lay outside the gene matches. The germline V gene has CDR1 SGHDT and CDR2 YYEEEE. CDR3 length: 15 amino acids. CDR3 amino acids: CASSPRGQVNTEAFF. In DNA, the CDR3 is TGTGCCAGCAGCCCTAGGGGACAGGTGAACACTGAAGCTTTCTTT. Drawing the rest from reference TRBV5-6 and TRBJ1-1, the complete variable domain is DAGVTQSPTHLIKTRGQQVTLRCSPKSGHDTVSWYQQALGQGPQFIFQYYEEEERQRGNFPDRFSGHQFPNYSSELNVNALLLGDSALYLCASSPRGQVNTEAFFGQGTRLTVV.